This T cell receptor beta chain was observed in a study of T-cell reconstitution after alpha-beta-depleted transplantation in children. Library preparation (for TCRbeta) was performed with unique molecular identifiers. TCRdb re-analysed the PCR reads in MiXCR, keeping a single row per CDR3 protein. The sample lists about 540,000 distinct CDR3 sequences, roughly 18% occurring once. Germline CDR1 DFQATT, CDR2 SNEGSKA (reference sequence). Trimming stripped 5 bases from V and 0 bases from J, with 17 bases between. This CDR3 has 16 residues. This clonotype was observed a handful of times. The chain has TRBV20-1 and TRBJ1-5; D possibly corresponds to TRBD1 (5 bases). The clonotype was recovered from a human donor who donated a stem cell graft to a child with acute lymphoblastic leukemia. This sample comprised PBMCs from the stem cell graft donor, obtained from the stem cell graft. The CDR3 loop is CSAGYRNPYSNQPQHF. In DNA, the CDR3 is TGCAGTGCTGGGTACAGGAATCCTTATAGCAATCAGCCCCAGCATTTT.